This TCR beta chain comes out of a study of human versus mouse CDR3 diversity and MHC coevolution. The CDR3 extends over 17 amino acids. Germline V gene lookup returns CDR1 MDHEN and CDR2 SYDVKM. The V and J ends lost 2 bases and 6 bases respectively, with 23 bases between them. Generated by immunoSEQ multiplex PCR, the TCRdb table keeps only in-frame clones and is missing some. This sample has roughly 80,000 clones, with 85% to 95% found just once. The study, taken as a whole, reports: By iCHAO1, human TCR beta clonotypes numbered approximately 1.6 million, the most. Among all groups, most of the three human donors showed least clonal inequality.

Cells were CD45RO-negative CD62L-positive naive CD4 T cells sorted from PBMCs. With regard to this clone: As yet, its antigen is unknown.

The TCR was taken from a person aged 25-75 years in good health. The sequenced material came from naive CD4+ T cells from blood. Subset in this sample: CD45RO-negative CD62L-positive naive CD4 T cells. The chain joins TRBV28 to TRBJ2-7; perhaps TRBD1 as D (5 bases). CDR3 sequence: CASSLGALWASKGEQYF. The CDR3 nucleotides read TGTGCCAGCAGTTTAGGGGCTCTCTGGGCTTCCAAAGGCGAGCAGTACTTC.